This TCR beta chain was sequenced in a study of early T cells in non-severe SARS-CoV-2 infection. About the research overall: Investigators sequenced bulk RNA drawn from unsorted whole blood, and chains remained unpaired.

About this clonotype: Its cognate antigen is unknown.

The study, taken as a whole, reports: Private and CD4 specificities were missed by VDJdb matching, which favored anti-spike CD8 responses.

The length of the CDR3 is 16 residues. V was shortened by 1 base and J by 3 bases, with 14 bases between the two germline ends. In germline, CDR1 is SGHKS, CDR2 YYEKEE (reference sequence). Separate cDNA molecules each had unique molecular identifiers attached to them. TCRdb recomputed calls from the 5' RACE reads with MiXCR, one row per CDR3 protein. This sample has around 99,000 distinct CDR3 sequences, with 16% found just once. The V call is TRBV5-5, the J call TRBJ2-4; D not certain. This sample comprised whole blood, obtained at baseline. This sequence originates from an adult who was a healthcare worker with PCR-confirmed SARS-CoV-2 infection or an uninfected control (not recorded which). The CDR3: CASSLTPNGVKNIQYF. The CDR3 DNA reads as TGTGCCAGCAGCTTGACTCCTAATGGAGTCAAAAACATTCAGTACTTC. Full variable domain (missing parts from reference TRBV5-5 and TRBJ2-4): DAGVTQSPTHLIKTRGQQVTLRCSPISGHKSVSWYQQVLGQGPQFIFQYYEKEERGRGNFPDRFSARQFPNYSSELNVNALLLGDSALYLCASSLTPNGVKNIQYFGAGTRLSVL.